The 22 T cell receptor beta chains listed next were all sequenced from one sample in a study of regulatory T cells in long-lasting Graves disease. Stated time point: newly diagnosed GD, antithyroid drugs for less than 3 months. PBMC RNA served as the TCR library source. According to the study, TCR beta libraries were built with iRepertoire HTBI primers and CDR3-region Arm-PCR. TCRdb re-called the multiplex PCR reads through MiXCR, storing one row per CDR3 protein. The data contain around 250,000 distinct CDR3 sequences, around a sixth of them seen just once; the ten biggest clones take up 14%. These data were also reused for a study on T cells in Graves' hyperthyroidism and ophthalmopathy.

This specimen was peripheral blood mononuclear cells (PBMCs), taken at new diagnosis, from a patient treated with antithyroid drugs. The receptor set was obtained from a woman aged 25 to 45 with Graves disease.

The sample holds many counts of this clonotype. The rearrangement joins TRBV20-1 to TRBJ1-6; weak D call: TRBD1 (6 bases). The V and J ends lost 5 bases and 7 bases respectively, with 18 bases between them. CDR1 is DFQATT and CDR2 is SNEGSKA in the germline V gene (reference sequence). The CDR3 loop spans 15 amino acids. The CDR3 DNA reads TGCAGTGCTCTTATTCGGACAGCCAAGAATTCACCCCTCCACTTT. This encodes CSALIRTAKNSPLHF.

Points on this clonotype: A much more abundant neighbour one base away suggests this may be a read error. The chain combines TRBV20-1 with TRBJ1-1, with TRBD1 as a possible D gene (6 bases). Per germline, CDR1 DFQATT and CDR2 SNEGSKA (reference sequence). V lost 8 bases and J lost 6, with 22 bases in between. The CDR3 has 14 amino acids. The CDR3 sequence: CSTSTGLFSAEAFF. CDR3 coding DNA: TGCAGTACCTCGACAGGACTCTTTTCGGCTGAAGCTTTCTTT.

This clonotype came up a few times. The rearrangement uses TRBV20-1 and TRBJ2-7, with 11 bases lining up with TRBD1. The junction had 8 bases not matched to a gene; V was cut back by 5 bases and J by 5 bases. The length of the CDR3 is 14 residues. Germline V gene data show CDR1 as DFQATT and CDR2 as SNEGSKA (reference sequence). In nucleotides, the CDR3 is TGCAGTGCTTCGGCCGGGACAGGGGGTCACGAGCAGTACTTC. Its translation: CSASAGTGGHEQYF.

This clonotype was counted many times. The V and J genes are TRBV12-5 and TRBJ2-5, with D perhaps matching TRBD2 (7 bases). The germline V gene encodes CDR1 LGHNT and CDR2 FRNRAP. This CDR3 spans 17 amino acids. The ends were cut back, 1 base at V and 4 bases at J, with 19 bases in the middle. Written as DNA, the CDR3 is TGTGCTAGTGGTTTGGGACAGAGGGGGGGTGCGGGAGAGACCCAGTACTTC. It translates to CASGLGQRGGAGETQYF.

Regarding this clonotype: A read error likely explains this, since a far larger clone differs by one base. No conserved phenylalanine or tryptophan ends this CDR3, so it is likely a read error. V is TRBV6-2 or TRBV6-3 and J is TRBJ2-7, with 11 bases aligning to TRBD1. The CDR3 contains 16 residues. Germline V CDR1 and CDR2: MNHEY, SVGEGT. Trimming removed 4 bases from V and 3 bases from J; junction bases left unmatched: 8. CDR3 amino acids: CASSFGPGTGGYEQYL. The DNA for the CDR3 is TGTGCCAGCAGTTTTGGTCCCGGGACAGGGGGCTACGAGCAGTACCTC.

As regards this clonotype: A read error is possible here, since a much larger clone lies one base away. The rearrangement joins TRBV5-1 to TRBJ1-1; no clear D gene. Trimming removed 4 bases at V and 2 bases at J, with 12 bases between. This CDR3 is 14 amino acids long. Germline CDR1 reads SGHRS; CDR2 reads YFSETQ. The CDR3 region has the DNA TGCGCCAGCAGCCTTACTGCGGGAAACACTGAAGCTTTCTTT. Protein sequence: CASSLTAGNTEAFF.

This clonotype was detected ten times or more. The chain carries TRBV20-1 and TRBJ1-1; no firm D call. This CDR3 has 12 amino acids. From germline, CDR1 is DFQATT and CDR2 SNEGSKA (reference sequence). Trimming removed 6 bases at V and 3 bases at J, with 11 bases between. CDR3 DNA sequence: TGCAGTGCAGCAAGTTTTTACACTGAAGCTTTCTTT. This codes for CSAASFYTEAFF.

The table lists this clonotype with many counts. The rearrangement joins TRBV10-1 to TRBJ1-5, with D tentatively TRBD1 (6 bases). This CDR3 is built from 13 residues. The germline CDR1 and CDR2 sequences are WNHNN and SYGVQD (reference sequence). V was shortened by 4 bases and J by 4 bases, with 8 bases between the two germline ends. The CDR3 DNA sequence: TGCGCCAGCAGTGCCACAGGGAATCAGCCCCAGCATTTT. Translating it yields CASSATGNQPQHF.

The chain carries TRBV9 and TRBJ1-6; D may be TRBD1 (5 bases). CDR1 SGDLS and CDR2 YYNGEE come from the germline V gene. Between the trimmed V and J ends, which lost 0 bases and 9 bases, there was a span of 10 bases. The CDR3 runs to 14 residues. CDR3 nucleotides: TGTGCCAGCAGCGTAGGGGGCCTTGGTTCACCCCTCCACTTT. Translation gives CASSVGGLGSPLHF.

This clonotype was recorded at least ten times. V gene TRBV20-1 combines with J gene TRBJ1-2; D not resolved. There are 14 residues in the CDR3. CDR1 DFQATT and CDR2 SNEGSKA come from the germline V gene (reference sequence). Trimming cost V 0 bases and J 5 bases, with 13 bases left between them. The CDR3 DNA is TGCAGTGCTAGAGATCTGCAGGAACTGTATGGCTACACCTTC. This codes for CSARDLQELYGYTF.

As to this clonotype: Just one base apart from a much larger clone, this may be a read error. The genes are TRBV6-1 and TRBJ1-2; 8 bases align to TRBD1. Looked up from germline, CDR1 is MNHNS and CDR2 is SASEGT. J lost 5 bases, V lost 7 bases, and 12 bases had no gene match. The CDR3 length is 15 residues. The CDR3 loop is CASTPGDRKAYGYTF. The CDR3 DNA reads as TGTGCCAGCACGCCAGGGGACAGGAAGGCTTATGGCTACACCTTC.

V usage is TRBV5-4 and J usage is TRBJ2-1; tentatively, D is TRBD1 or TRBD2 (6 bases each). The CDR3 loop spans 19 amino acids. V was pared by 0 bases and J by 4 bases, with 23 bases between. CDR1 and CDR2 from the germline V gene are SGHNT and YYREEE (reference sequence). The chain's CDR3 is CASSLGRDGSWGAYNEQFF. The CDR3 region has the DNA TGTGCCAGCAGCTTGGGTCGGGACGGCAGCTGGGGGGCTTACAATGAGCAGTTCTTC.

The sample holds many counts of this clonotype. This rearrangement joins TRBV7-9 to TRBJ2-3; 7 positions agree with TRBD1. The CDR3 covers 15 residues. The trim removed 0 bases at V and 4 bases at J, leaving 4 bases unmatched. The germline gives CDR1 SEHNR, CDR2 FQNEAQ (reference sequence). Here the CDR3 reads CASSLANRGADTQYF. As DNA, the CDR3 is TGTGCCAGCAGCTTAGCAAACAGGGGAGCAGATACGCAGTATTTT. Complete variable domain (other parts from reference TRBV7-9 and TRBJ2-3): DTGVSQNPRHKITKRGQNVTFRCDPISEHNRLYWYRQTLGQGPEFLTYFQNEAQLEKSRLLSDRFSAERPKGSFSTLEIQRTEQGDSAMYLCASSLANRGADTQYFGPGTRLTVL.

This clonotype was picked up many times. This chain links TRBV20-1 with TRBJ1-2; weak D call: TRBD1 (5 bases). Trimming pared 1 base from V and 1 base from J, leaving 16 bases between. The length of the CDR3 is 16 residues. CDR1 and CDR2 (germline): DFQATT, SNEGSKA (reference sequence). In nucleotides, the CDR3 is TGCAGTGCTAGAGCGGGTAGGACACTTCATAACTATGGCTACACCTTC. Translated: CSARAGRTLHNYGYTF.

This clonotype was seen many times. CDR3 DNA sequence: TGTGCCAGCAGTGTTACTCGGGGCTTGAACACTGAAGCTTTCTTT. This codes for CASSVTRGLNTEAFF. The chain carries TRBV6-1 and TRBJ1-1; D might be TRBD1 (5 bases). The V and J ends lost 4 bases and 0 bases respectively, with 12 bases between them. Germline CDR1 MNHNS, CDR2 SASEGT. This CDR3 spans 15 amino acids.

The chain uses TRBV6-5 and TRBJ2-3, with 8 bases identical to TRBD1. The CDR3 spans 16 residues. V was clipped by 2 bases and J by 5 bases; unmatched bases: 9. CDR1 MNHEY and CDR2 SVGAGI come from the germline V gene. Written as DNA, the CDR3 is TGTGCCAGCAGTTACGGCTACCAGGGGGCTAGAGATACGCAGTATTTT. Translated, it gives CASSYGYQGARDTQYF.

This clonotype was picked up many times. V usage is TRBV14 and J usage is TRBJ2-1; 8 bases map to TRBD2. Germline-derived CDR1 and CDR2 are SGHDN and FVKESK. The CDR3 loop spans 16 amino acids. J gave up 9 bases and V 0 bases, and 10 bases lay outside the gene matches. Here the CDR3 DNA reads TGTGCCAGCAGCCAAGATCCCGGGACTAGGGGAGGTGAGCAGTTCTTC. Translated: CASSQDPGTRGGEQFF.

The V gene is TRBV12-3 or TRBV12-4, the J gene TRBJ2-5; 8 nucleotides line up with TRBD2. Germline trimming cut 5 bases from V and 5 bases from J; bases unmatched to any gene: 10. The CDR3 is 15 amino acids. Here the CDR3 reads CASSEFTGGGETQYF. As DNA, the CDR3 is TGTGCCAGCAGTGAATTCACCGGGGGGGGGGAGACCCAGTACTTC.

This clonotype was seen ten or more times. One end of the junction fails to match germline, which may point to a read error. The chain carries TRBV5-1 and TRBJ1-1, with a possible D match to TRBD1 (5 bases). Germline assignment: CDR1 SGHRS and CDR2 YFSETQ. The length of the CDR3 is 14 residues. Here the CDR3 DNA reads TGTGCCAGCAGCGAGGGACCGGCGGGCACTGAAGCTTTCTTT. Protein sequence: CASSEGPAGTEAFF.

This clonotype was recorded many times. J is TRBJ1-2 and V is TRBV20-1; the D is unclear. Germline V gene sequence: CDR1 DFQATT, CDR2 SNEGSKA (reference sequence). The CDR3 is 13 residues long. Trimming removed 3 bases at V and 5 bases at J, with 13 bases between. The CDR3 here is CSASYGGDYGYTF. CDR3 bases: TGCAGTGCTAGTTATGGCGGTGATTATGGCTACACCTTC.

This clonotype was observed a few times. The rearrangement links TRBV6-2 or TRBV6-3 to TRBJ2-7, with D perhaps matching TRBD1 or TRBD2 (5 bases each). Germline assignment: CDR1 MNHEY and CDR2 SVGEGT. This CDR3 is 15 amino acids long. V gave up 5 bases and J gave up 5 bases, with 19 bases separating them. CDR3: CASSEGLTGAHEQYF. The CDR3 DNA reads as TGTGCCAGCAGTGAAGGACTGACCGGGGCCCACGAGCAGTACTTC.

This clonotype was recorded at least ten times. The V and J genes are TRBV20-1 and TRBJ1-1; D not certain. The germline gives CDR1 DFQATT, CDR2 SNEGSKA (reference sequence). V shed 3 bases and J shed 4 bases, with 9 bases lying between them. The CDR3 has 12 residues. The CDR3 is CSARHGLTEAFF. DNA for the CDR3: TGCAGTGCTAGGCACGGACTCACTGAAGCTTTCTTT.